A single sample is the source of the 2 T cell receptor beta chains below, sequenced in a study of T cell repertoires in cytomegalovirus infection. MiXCR, run by TCRdb on the reads, gives a single entry per CDR3 protein. The table includes approximately 500,000 distinct CDR3 sequences, about 15% detected once. Sequenced: CD8+ T cells from PBMCs. The receptors shown here come from a human donor in good health (CMV status not recorded). Some clones in this sample may be carry-over from other donors' samples.

This clonotype has only a few counts. This chain joins TRBV30 and TRBJ2-2; tentatively, D is TRBD2 (5 bases). There are 17 residues in the CDR3. CDR1 GTSNPN and CDR2 SVGIG come from the germline V gene (reference sequence). Trimming pared 2 bases from V and 6 bases from J, leaving 22 bases between. The CDR3 loop reads CAWSILPGTGDPGELFF. CDR3 in DNA: TGTGCCTGGAGTATCCTACCGGGAACCGGAGATCCCGGGGAGCTGTTTTTT.

This clonotype was detected many times. The V and J genes are TRBV5-6 and TRBJ2-3, with TRBD2 as a possible D gene (6 bases). Trimming took 4 bases from V and 4 from J, leaving 19 bases between them. The CDR3 has 16 amino acids. Germline CDR1 is SGHDT and CDR2 is YYEEEE. CDR3 sequence (DNA): TGTGCCAGCAGCGGGCCCCCCGGGGGAGAGGCAGATACGCAGTATTTT. Protein product: CASSGPPGGEADTQYF.